Presented here are 12 T cell receptor beta chains from one specimen sequenced in a study of shared clonotypes between healthy human individuals. The assay was immunoSEQ multiplex PCR, and TCRdb's table has in-frame clones only and misses some. The sample contains some 2,500,000 clones, 90% to 95% of which appear only once. The sequenced sample consisted of naive CD4+ T cells from PBMCs. Subset of the sample: CD45RA+ positively selected. The receptors were sampled from a man younger than 35 in good health. Some clones in this sample may be carry-over from other donors' samples.

V usage is TRBV5-6 and J usage is TRBJ1-1; no clear D gene. Germline V lookup: CDR1 SGHDT, CDR2 YYEEEE. The CDR3 spans 13 residues. V was clipped by 0 bases and J by 3 bases, with 6 bases between them. CDR3: CASSLDGYTEAFF. DNA of the CDR3: TGTGCCAGCAGCTTGGACGGGTACACTGAAGCTTTCTTT.

This clone was observed a handful of times. The gene calls are TRBV4-1 and TRBJ2-1, with D perhaps TRBD2 (6 bases). Germline V lookup: CDR1 MGHRA, CDR2 YSYEKL. This CDR3 contains 15 residues. V dropped 5 bases and J dropped 6 bases, with 17 bases sitting between them. CDR3 sequence (DNA): TGCGCCAGCAGCGACCGGGACTTCAGATCCAATGAGCAGTTCTTC. Translation gives CASSDRDFRSNEQFF.

The rearrangement uses TRBV5-4 and TRBJ1-1; D is undetermined. Between the trimmed V and J ends, which lost 1 base and 1 base, there was a span of 11 bases. CDR1 and CDR2 (germline): SGHNT, YYREEE (reference sequence). The CDR3 length is 15 residues. In DNA form, the CDR3 reads TGTGCCAGCAGCTTGTGGCAGGACCAGAACACTGAAGCTTTCTTT. This encodes CASSLWQDQNTEAFF.

This clone appeared once. A clone one base away is much larger, so this may be a read error. Within the sample, other DNA sequences also encode this same CDR3. V and J are TRBV18 and TRBJ2-3; D gene unclear. Trimming shortened V by 5 bases and J by 0 bases, and 3 bases separated the two germline ends. Germline V gene lookup returns CDR1 KGHSH and CDR2 LQKENI. The CDR3 totals 12 residues. CDR3 amino acids: CASSTSTDTQYF. The CDR3 coding sequence is TGTGCCAGCTCAACAAGCACAGATACGCAGTATTTT.

This chain uses TRBV30 with TRBJ1-3, with D uncertain. V dropped 6 bases and J dropped 8 bases, with 11 bases sitting between them. The CDR3 extends over 11 amino acids. The germline gives CDR1 GTSNPN, CDR2 SVGIG (reference sequence). The CDR3 DNA sequence: TGTGCCTGCTCAGAAGTGGACACCATATATTTT. It is translated as CACSEVDTIYF.

As concerns this clone: The identical CDR3 is also encoded by other nucleotide sequences in the sample. The chain joins TRBV11-3 to TRBJ2-3; D not resolved. The CDR3 sequence is 12 residues long. Germline CDR1 is SGHNT and CDR2 is YENEEA. Trimming left V 2 bases short and J 2 bases short, with 2 bases between. CDR3 bases: TGTGCCAGCAGCTTAAACACAGATACGCAGTATTTT. This translates into CASSLNTDTQYF.

The chain has TRBV5-4 and TRBJ2-1; no reliable D call. The V and J ends lost 0 bases and 6 bases respectively, with 22 bases between them. Germline V lookup: CDR1 SGHNT, CDR2 YYREEE (reference sequence). The CDR3 has 18 amino acids. CDR3 nucleotide sequence: TGTGCCAGCAGCTTGGGAACCCGACAACCTAAACATTCCAATGAGCAGTTCTTC. Translating gives CASSLGTRQPKHSNEQFF.

The chain recombines TRBV6-1 with TRBJ2-1; D remains unclear. The V end lost 6 bases, the J end lost 4 bases, and 10 bases lay between the germline ends. The CDR3 has 13 residues. From germline, CDR1 is MNHNS and CDR2 SASEGT. CDR3 DNA sequence: TGTGCCAGCAGCGCTTCGCGTTACAATGAGCAGTTCTTC. Translation: CASSASRYNEQFF.

The J gene is TRBJ2-7, the V gene TRBV28, with no clear D. The V gene lost 5 bases and the J gene lost 2 bases, with 16 bases spanning the gap. This CDR3 is 15 amino acids long. Germline CDR1 reads MDHEN; CDR2 reads SYDVKM. The CDR3 region has the DNA TGTGCCAGCAGTGGGGTATGGGTAACCCCCTACGAGCAGTACTTC. It translates to CASSGVWVTPYEQYF.

The CDR3 region has the DNA TGCGCCAGCAGCTTGGTAGGGAGCGACGAGCAGTACTTC. Translating it yields CASSLVGSDEQYF. The rearrangement links TRBV5-1 to TRBJ2-7, with D possibly being TRBD2 (5 bases). The CDR3 extends over 13 amino acids. V was pared by 0 bases and J by 5 bases, with 9 bases between. From germline, CDR1 is SGHRS and CDR2 YFSETQ.

This clone was picked up one time. This chain uses TRBV20-1 with TRBJ2-5; no definite D call. V lost 4 bases and J 5 bases, leaving 8 bases between the germline ends. CDR1 and CDR2 (germline): DFQATT, SNEGSKA (reference sequence). This CDR3 region has 11 residues. CDR3: CSAIMGETQYF. CDR3 DNA: TGCAGTGCTATAATGGGGGAGACCCAGTACTTC.

The chain links TRBV5-5 to TRBJ2-1; 11 nucleotides line up with TRBD2. The V gene's germline CDR1 is SGHKS and CDR2 YYEKEE (reference sequence). The V and J ends lost 2 bases and 4 bases, in that order; junction bases with no gene match: 5. The CDR3 sequence is 16 residues long. The CDR3 DNA sequence: TGTGCCAGCAGCTTCTCCCTAGCGGGAGGTTACAATGAGCAGTTCTTC. Translated, it gives CASSFSLAGGYNEQFF.